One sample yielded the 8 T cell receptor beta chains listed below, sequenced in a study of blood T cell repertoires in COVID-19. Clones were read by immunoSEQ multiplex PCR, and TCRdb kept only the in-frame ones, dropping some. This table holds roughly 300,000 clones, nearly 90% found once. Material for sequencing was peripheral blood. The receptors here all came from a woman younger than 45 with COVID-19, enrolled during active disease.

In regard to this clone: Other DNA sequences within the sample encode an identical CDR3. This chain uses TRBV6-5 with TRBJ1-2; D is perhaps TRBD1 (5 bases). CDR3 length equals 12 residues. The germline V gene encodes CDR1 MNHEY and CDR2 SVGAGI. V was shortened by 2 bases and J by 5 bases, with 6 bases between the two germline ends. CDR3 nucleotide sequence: TGTGCCAGCAGTTACAGGGGATATGGCTACACCTTC. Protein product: CASSYRGYGYTF.

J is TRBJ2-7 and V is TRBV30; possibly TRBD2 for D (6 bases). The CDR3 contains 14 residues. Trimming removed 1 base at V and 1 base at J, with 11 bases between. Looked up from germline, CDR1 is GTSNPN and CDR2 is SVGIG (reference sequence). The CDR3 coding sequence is TGTGCCTGGAGTGGGGGACGGGGGTCCTACGAGCAGTACTTC. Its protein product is CAWSGGRGSYEQYF.

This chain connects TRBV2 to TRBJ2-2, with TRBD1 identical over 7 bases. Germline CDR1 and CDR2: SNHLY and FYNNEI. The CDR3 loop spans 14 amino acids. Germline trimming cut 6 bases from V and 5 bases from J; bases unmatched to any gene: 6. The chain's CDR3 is CASRSGQPTGELFF. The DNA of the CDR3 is TGTGCCAGCAGGTCGGGACAGCCGACCGGGGAGCTGTTTTTT.

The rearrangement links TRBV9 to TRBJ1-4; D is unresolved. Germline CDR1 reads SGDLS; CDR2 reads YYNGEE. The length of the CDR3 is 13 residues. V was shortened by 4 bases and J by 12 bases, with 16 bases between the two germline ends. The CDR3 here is CASSPGVGRQLFF. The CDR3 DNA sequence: TGTGCCAGCAGCCCAGGCGTAGGCAGACAACTGTTTTTT.

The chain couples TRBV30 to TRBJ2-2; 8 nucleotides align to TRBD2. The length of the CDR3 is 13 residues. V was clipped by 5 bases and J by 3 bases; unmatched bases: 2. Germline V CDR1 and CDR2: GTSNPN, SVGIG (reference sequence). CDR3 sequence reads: CAWGGGYTGELFF. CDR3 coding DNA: TGTGCCTGGGGCGGGGGGTACACCGGGGAGCTGTTTTTT.

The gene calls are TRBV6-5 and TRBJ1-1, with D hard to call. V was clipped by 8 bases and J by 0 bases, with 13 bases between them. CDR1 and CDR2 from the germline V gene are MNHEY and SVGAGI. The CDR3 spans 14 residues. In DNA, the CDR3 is TGTGCCAGCGGGGTATCAGCGGTGAACACTGAAGCTTTCTTT. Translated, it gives CASGVSAVNTEAFF.

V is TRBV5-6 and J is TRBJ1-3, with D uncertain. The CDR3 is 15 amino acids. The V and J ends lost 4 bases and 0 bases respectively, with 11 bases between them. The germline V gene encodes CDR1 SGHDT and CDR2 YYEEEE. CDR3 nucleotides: TGTGCCAGCAGCCGGCAGGTCCTCTCTGGAAACACCATATATTTT. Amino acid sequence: CASSRQVLSGNTIYF.

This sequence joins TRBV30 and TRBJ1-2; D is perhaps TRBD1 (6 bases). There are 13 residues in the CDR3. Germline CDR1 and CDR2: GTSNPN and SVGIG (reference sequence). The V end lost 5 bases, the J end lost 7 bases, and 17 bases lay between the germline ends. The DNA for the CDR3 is TGTGCCTGGGGATCCGGGACAAGGGGTGGCTACACCTTC. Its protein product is CAWGSGTRGGYTF.